The sample holds a few counts of the clone carrying this T cell receptor (beta chain). Germline CDR1 reads SGHTA; CDR2 reads FQGNSA. This CDR3 is built from 14 residues. Trimming pared 6 bases from V and 0 bases from J, leaving 10 bases between. Profiles of TCR beta VDJ and CDR3 were generated from a genomic DNA template. MiXCR was run by TCRdb on the reads, yielding one entry per CDR3 protein. The sample consists of about 190,000 distinct CDR3 sequences, less than 65% of them appearing once. This specimen comes from a study of CD8+CD57+ T cells in acquired aplastic anemia. Across the whole study: The study obtained about 10.8 million reads on average for CD4+ cells from healthy donors.

Sequenced material: sorted CD4+, CD8+, or CD8+CD57+ T cells (not recorded which) from PBMCs. The genes are TRBV7-2 and TRBJ2-3, with TRBD2 as a possible D gene (6 bases). The sequence derives from a human donor in good health, serving as a control. The CDR3 region has the DNA TGTGCCAGCAGTGGGGGACTCAGCACAGATACGCAGTATTTT. Translating it yields CASSGGLSTDTQYF. The entire variable domain, with the rest obtained from reference TRBV7-2 and TRBJ2-3, is as follows: GAGVSQSPSNKVTEKGKDVELRCDPISGHTALYWYRQSLGQGLEFLIYFQGNSAPDKSGLPSDRFSAERTGGSVSTLTIQRTQQEDSAVYLCASSGGLSTDTQYFGPGTRLTVL.